The clone carrying this T cell receptor beta chain came up once. Its antigen is unknown. The data were obtained in a study of cytomegalovirus exposure and HLA in healthy donors. Study-level information: The use of the same platform for the 120 or so validation repertoires and the roughly 680 first-cohort repertoires was reported by a later analysis.

Study-wide results and limits: Many donors carried some public TCRs, although rarity characterized most TCR sequences.

The CDR3 is 15 amino acids. Per germline, CDR1 GTSNPN and CDR2 SVGIG (reference sequence). Trimming shortened V by 0 bases and J by 3 bases, and 12 bases separated the two germline ends. Sequenced by immunoSEQ multiplex PCR; TCRdb stores in-frame clones only, minus some. Seen here are over 250,000 clones, roughly 85% observed once, and the top ten hold around 1%. The specimen was PBMCs. The chain recombines TRBV30 with TRBJ1-3; D is undetermined. The receptor was isolated from a woman between 18 and 29 years old in good health and CMV-seronegative. Written as DNA, the CDR3 is TGTGCCTGGAGTGTACTCACCTTTGGTGGAAACACCATATATTTT. It specifies CAWSVLTFGGNTIYF.